One and the same sample provided the 16 T cell receptor beta chains below, sequenced in a study of blood T cell repertoires in COVID-19. Assay used: immunoSEQ multiplex PCR; TCRdb lists only in-frame clones, some missing. The sample holds tens of thousands of clones, around 80% seen once. The sample taken for sequencing was peripheral blood. These receptors all come from a man older than 75 with active or convalescent COVID-19.

The gene calls are TRBV29-1 and TRBJ2-1; D call uncertain. The germline CDR1 and CDR2 sequences are SQVTM and ANQGSEA. The V gene lost 4 bases and the J gene lost 0 bases, with 13 bases spanning the gap. The CDR3 length is 15 residues. The chain's CDR3 is CSVGGVASSYNEQFF. The CDR3 DNA is TGCAGCGTTGGTGGTGTCGCGAGCTCCTACAATGAGCAGTTCTTC.

V is TRBV25-1 and J is TRBJ2-1; D is unclear. V gave up 0 bases and J gave up 9 bases, with 3 bases separating them. The CDR3 has 11 residues. Germline loops: CDR1 MGHDK, CDR2 SYGVNS. The CDR3 nucleotides are TGTGCCAGCAGTGAATATATTGAGCAGTTCTTC. It yields the protein CASSEYIEQFF.

This clone has just one count. The chain combines TRBV3-1 (or the pseudogene TRBV3-2) with TRBJ1-1, with a possible D match to TRBD1 (5 bases). The CDR3 loop spans 14 amino acids. The germline CDR1 and CDR2 sequences are LGHDT and YNNKEL (reference sequence). V lost 1 base and J lost 0, with 6 bases in between. The CDR3 spells CASSQGTLNTEAFF. The CDR3 DNA reads as TGTGCCAGCAGCCAAGGGACACTGAACACTGAAGCTTTCTTT.

The chain joins TRBV27 to TRBJ2-7; TRBD2 aligns across 9 bases. V shed 5 bases, J shed 3 bases, and the junction held 8 bases outside the gene matches. Looked up from germline, CDR1 is MNHEY and CDR2 is SMNVEV (reference sequence). The CDR3 runs 15 residues. The CDR3 DNA sequence: TGTGCCAGCAGTCCAGCGGGGGGCTCTAGCTACGAGCAGTACTTC. Amino acid sequence: CASSPAGGSSYEQYF.

The J gene is TRBJ2-1, the V gene TRBV7-2; 9 bases align to TRBD2. This CDR3 spans 15 amino acids. V lost 5 bases, J lost 5 bases, and 7 bases stayed unmatched. Per germline, CDR1 SGHTA and CDR2 FQGNSA. The CDR3 DNA is TGTGCCAGCAGCCTATCTAGCGGGACCCACAATGAGCAGTTCTTC. Residues: CASSLSSGTHNEQFF. The complete variable domain, with remaining parts taken from reference TRBV7-2 and TRBJ2-1, reads GAGVSQSPSNKVTEKGKDVELRCDPISGHTALYWYRQSLGQGLEFLIYFQGNSAPDKSGLPSDRFSAERTGGSVSTLTIQRTQQEDSAVYLCASSLSSGTHNEQFFGPGTRLTVL.

V is TRBV30 and J is TRBJ2-1; 8 bases are shared with TRBD2. This CDR3 comprises 12 residues. Germline assignment: CDR1 GTSNPN and CDR2 SVGIG (reference sequence). V was pared by 3 bases and J by 15 bases, with 10 bases of the junction left unmatched. The CDR3: CAWSGRGLVRFF. CDR3 bases: TGTGCCTGGAGCGGCCGGGGACTAGTTAGGTTCTTC.

The chain employs TRBV7-9 and TRBJ1-4, with D perhaps TRBD1 (6 bases). This CDR3 is 16 amino acids long. V gave up 5 bases and J gave up 7 bases, with 20 bases separating them. In germline, CDR1 is SEHNR, CDR2 FQNEAQ (reference sequence). The CDR3 DNA follows: TGTGCCAGCAGCCCAAAGACGTTACAGGGTTTTGAAAAACTGTTTTTT. Its protein product is CASSPKTLQGFEKLFF.

This chain connects TRBV7-2 to TRBJ2-7, with 8 bases aligning to TRBD2. This CDR3 is built from 16 residues. Germline V gene lookup returns CDR1 SGHTA and CDR2 FQGNSA. The J segment lost 0 bases and the V segment lost 6 bases, leaving 10 bases of the junction unmatched. The CDR3 sequence: CASSRNGGTSSYEQYF. The CDR3 coding sequence is TGTGCCAGCAGTCGCAATGGAGGGACTAGCTCCTACGAGCAGTACTTC. Looking up the rest from reference TRBV7-2 and TRBJ2-7 gives the full variable domain: GAGVSQSPSNKVTEKGKDVELRCDPISGHTALYWYRQSLGQGLEFLIYFQGNSAPDKSGLPSDRFSAERTGGSVSTLTIQRTQQEDSAVYLCASSRNGGTSSYEQYFGPGTRLTVT.

V is TRBV14 and J is TRBJ1-6, with unresolved D. Germline CDR1 is SGHDN and CDR2 is FVKESK. Trimming stripped 1 base from V and 0 bases from J, with 10 bases between. The CDR3 totals 17 residues. The CDR3 bases are TGTGCCAGCAGCCAAGCCAGGCCGAGCTCCTATAATTCACCCCTCCACTTT. Residues: CASSQARPSSYNSPLHF. The complete variable domain, with remaining parts taken from reference TRBV14 and TRBJ1-6, reads EAGVTQFPSHSVIEKGQTVTLRCDPISGHDNLYWYRRVMGKEIKFLLHFVKESKQDESGMPNNRFLAERTGGTYSTLKVQPAELEDSGVYFCASSQARPSSYNSPLHFGNGTRLTVT.

V usage is TRBV10-1 and J usage is TRBJ2-7; 9 bases line up with TRBD2. The CDR3 consists of 15 residues. The ends lost 5 bases at V and 3 bases at J; junction bases unmatched: 8. Germline CDR1 WNHNN, CDR2 SYGVQD (reference sequence). CDR3 loop: CASSMTSGGNYEQYF. The CDR3 coding sequence is TGCGCCAGCAGTATGACTAGCGGAGGTAACTACGAGCAGTACTTC.

The chain couples TRBV11-2 to TRBJ1-5; D ambiguous. This CDR3 contains 16 residues. From germline, CDR1 is SGHAT and CDR2 FQNNGV. Trimming removed 5 bases at V and 7 bases at J, with 21 bases between. In DNA, the CDR3 is TGTGCCAGCAGCCCAGTTTCGAGGGTTAGGTCACAGCCCCAGCATTTT. Its translation: CASSPVSRVRSQPQHF.

DNA of the CDR3: TGTGCCAGCAGATCGAGGGATAGCGTCACTGAAGCTTTCTTT. It yields the protein CASRSRDSVTEAFF. The rearrangement links TRBV6-1 to TRBJ1-1; no firm D call. The germline gives CDR1 MNHNS, CDR2 SASEGT. The CDR3 contains 14 residues. Trimming shortened V by 6 bases and J by 4 bases, and 15 bases separated the two germline ends.

This clone ranks as large. The same CDR3 is also encoded by other DNA sequences in this sample. V gene TRBV4-3 combines with J gene TRBJ2-5, with D tentatively TRBD2 (6 bases). The CDR3 length is 14 residues. Germline-derived CDR1 and CDR2 are LGHNA and YSLEER. V shed 4 bases and J shed 3 bases, with 12 bases lying between them. CDR3 nucleotides: TGCGCCAGCAGCCCACTCCCGGGAGAAGAGACCCAGTACTTC. It specifies CASSPLPGEETQYF.

This chain connects TRBV7-6 to TRBJ2-7; 8 positions agree with TRBD2. Losses at the gene ends were 2 bases for V and 3 bases for J; bases not matched to a gene: 12. In germline, CDR1 is SGHVS, CDR2 FNYEAQ. The CDR3 runs 17 residues. CDR3 coding DNA: TGTGCCAGCAGCTTAAAAGGGCCCTGGAGCGGGAGCTACGAGCAGTACTTC. Translated, it gives CASSLKGPWSGSYEQYF.

V and J are TRBV7-9 and TRBJ2-7; 7 positions match TRBD1. From germline, CDR1 is SEHNR and CDR2 FQNEAQ (reference sequence). Trimming took 5 bases from V and 5 from J; bases not matched to a gene: 12. CDR3 length equals 15 residues. The CDR3 DNA reads TGTGCCAGCAGCCACACAGGGGAAGTGTCCGACGAGCAGTACTTC. It yields the protein CASSHTGEVSDEQYF.

V is TRBV21-1 and J is TRBJ1-1. TRBV21-1 is tagged as a pseudogene. This CDR3 region has 13 residues. CDR3 protein: CASSNRGDTEAFF. The CDR3 region has the DNA TGTGCCAGCAGCAATCGCGGAGACACTGAAGCTTTCTTT.